This TCR beta chain was captured in a study of cytomegalovirus exposure and HLA in healthy donors. Study-wide points: Researchers counted around 180 TCR beta chains as cytomegalovirus-associated. Most CMV-associated TCR beta chains appeared HLA-restricted in a later analysis. Later on, a genetic analysis was performed. It linked a missense variant in DCLRE1C with V- and J-gene trimming of TCR beta. Sequencing depth across donors, presence/absence analyses assumed, was roughly uniform.

To note about this clone: Its antigen is unknown.

The CDR3 runs to 14 residues. In germline, CDR1 is SGHNT, CDR2 YENEEA. V was trimmed by 1 base and J by 4 bases, leaving 10 bases between them. The PCR ran on 60 Vbeta and 13 Jbeta primers. The method was immunoSEQ multiplex PCR; TCRdb's version includes in-frame clones alone and lacks a portion of them. The data hold roughly 130,000 clones, with roughly 82% observed a single time. This chain joins TRBV11-3 and TRBJ2-5, with D possibly matching TRBD1 (6 bases). This sequence originates from a male donor in good health and CMV-seropositive. Sequenced: PBMCs. The chain's CDR3 is CASSLGGTRETQYF. The CDR3 DNA is TGTGCCAGCAGCTTAGGGGGGACAAGAGAGACCCAGTACTTC.